Sequencing of this T cell receptor beta chain was carried out in a study of blood T cell repertoires in COVID-19. About the research overall: T cells, B-cell-depleted T cells, or PBMCs provided the cDNA or gDNA that served as material.

This clone was observed a few times. Authors' processing steps: From reference gene primer amplification, estimates of nucleated cell counts were derived. Sequencing was performed with immunoSEQ multiplex PCR; in TCRdb, only in-frame clones are kept and a portion is missing. D and trimming were read from the DNA, whereas the V and J calls and clone size are those reported in that table. The sample carries around 86,000 clones, around 85% recorded once. Sequencing was done on a sample of peripheral blood. This clonotype was obtained from a man aged 80 or over with acute or convalescent COVID-19.

CDR3 protein: CASSRDSGRNEQFF. CDR3 sequence (DNA): TGTGCCAGTAGCCGGGACTCCGGACGGAATGAGCAGTTCTTC. The gene calls are TRBV19 and TRBJ2-1; D is perhaps TRBD2 (6 bases). Deletions cut 6 bases from V and 7 bases from J, with 16 bases between. CDR1 is LNHDA, CDR2 SQIVND, per germline (reference sequence). CDR3 length: 14 residues.